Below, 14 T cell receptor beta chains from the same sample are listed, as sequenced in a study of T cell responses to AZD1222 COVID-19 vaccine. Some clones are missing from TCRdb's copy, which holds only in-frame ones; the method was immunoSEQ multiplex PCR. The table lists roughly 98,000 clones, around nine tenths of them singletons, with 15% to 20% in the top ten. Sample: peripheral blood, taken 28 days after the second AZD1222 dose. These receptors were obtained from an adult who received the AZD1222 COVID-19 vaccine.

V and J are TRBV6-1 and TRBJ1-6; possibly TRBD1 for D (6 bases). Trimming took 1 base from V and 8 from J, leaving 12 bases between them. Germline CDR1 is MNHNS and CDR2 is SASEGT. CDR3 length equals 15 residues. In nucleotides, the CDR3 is TGTGCCAGCAGTGAAGTAAGGGACACCTATTCACCCCTCCACTTT. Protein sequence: CASSEVRDTYSPLHF.

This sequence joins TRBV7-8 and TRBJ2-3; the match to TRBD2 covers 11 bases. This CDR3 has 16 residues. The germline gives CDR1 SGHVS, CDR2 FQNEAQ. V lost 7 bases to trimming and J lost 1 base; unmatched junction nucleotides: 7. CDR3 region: CASNLAGGFGTDTQYF. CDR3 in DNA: TGTGCCAGCAACCTAGCGGGAGGATTCGGCACAGATACGCAGTATTTT.

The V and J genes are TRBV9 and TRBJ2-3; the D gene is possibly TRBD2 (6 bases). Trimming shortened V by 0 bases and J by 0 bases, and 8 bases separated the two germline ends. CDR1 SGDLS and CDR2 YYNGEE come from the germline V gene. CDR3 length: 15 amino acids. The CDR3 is CASSVGSGSTDTQYF. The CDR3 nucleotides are TGTGCCAGCAGCGTAGGTAGCGGAAGCACAGATACGCAGTATTTT.

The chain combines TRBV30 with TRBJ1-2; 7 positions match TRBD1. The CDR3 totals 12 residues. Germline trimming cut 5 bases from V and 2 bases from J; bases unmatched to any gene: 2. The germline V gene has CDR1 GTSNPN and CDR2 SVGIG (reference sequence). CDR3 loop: CAWGTANYGYTF. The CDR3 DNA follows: TGTGCCTGGGGGACAGCCAACTATGGCTACACCTTC.

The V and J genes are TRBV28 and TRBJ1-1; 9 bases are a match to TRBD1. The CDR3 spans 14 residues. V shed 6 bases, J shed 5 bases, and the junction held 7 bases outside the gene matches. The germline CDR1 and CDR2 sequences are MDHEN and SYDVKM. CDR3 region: CASSWTGARTEAFF. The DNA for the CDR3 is TGTGCCAGCAGCTGGACAGGGGCGAGAACTGAAGCTTTCTTT.

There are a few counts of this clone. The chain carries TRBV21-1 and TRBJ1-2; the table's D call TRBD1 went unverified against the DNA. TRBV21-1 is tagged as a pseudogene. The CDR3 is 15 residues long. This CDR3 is CASSPPSGPGYGYTF. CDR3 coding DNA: TGTGCCAGCAGCCCCCCGTCAGGGCCAGGGTATGGCTACACCTTC.

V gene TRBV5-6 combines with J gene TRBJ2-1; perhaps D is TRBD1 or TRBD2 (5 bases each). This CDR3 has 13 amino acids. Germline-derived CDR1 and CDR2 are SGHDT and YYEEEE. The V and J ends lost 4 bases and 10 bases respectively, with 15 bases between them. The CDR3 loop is CASSVGTTGEQFF. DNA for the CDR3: TGTGCCAGCAGCGTAGGGACGACTGGCGAGCAGTTCTTC.

The CDR3 here is CAISPGQHYGYTF. In DNA form, the CDR3 reads TGTGCCATCAGCCCGGGACAGCATTATGGCTACACCTTC. This rearrangement joins TRBV10-3 to TRBJ1-2; TRBD1 agrees at 7 bases. The germline V gene encodes CDR1 ENHRY and CDR2 SYGVKD. This CDR3 is built from 13 residues. Unmatched junction bases numbered 6, after V lost 6 bases and J lost 5 bases.

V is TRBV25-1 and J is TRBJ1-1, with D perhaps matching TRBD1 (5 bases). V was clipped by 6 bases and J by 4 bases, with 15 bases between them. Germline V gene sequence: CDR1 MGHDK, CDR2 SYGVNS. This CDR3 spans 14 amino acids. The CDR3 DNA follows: TGTGCCAGCAGCCACCGGGGCGAGGTCACTGAAGCTTTCTTT. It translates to CASSHRGEVTEAFF.

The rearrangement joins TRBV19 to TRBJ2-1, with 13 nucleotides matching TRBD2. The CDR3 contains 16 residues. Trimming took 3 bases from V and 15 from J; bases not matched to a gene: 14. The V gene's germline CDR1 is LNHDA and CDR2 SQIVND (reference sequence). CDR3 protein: CASSIPPTSGRALRFF. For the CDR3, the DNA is TGTGCCAGTAGTATTCCCCCAACTAGCGGGAGGGCCCTGAGGTTCTTC.

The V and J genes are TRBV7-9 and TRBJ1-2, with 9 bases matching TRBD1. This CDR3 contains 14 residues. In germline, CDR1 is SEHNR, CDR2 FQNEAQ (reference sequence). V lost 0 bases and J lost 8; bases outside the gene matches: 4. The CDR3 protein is CASSLAGQGRGYTF. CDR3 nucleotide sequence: TGTGCCAGCAGCTTAGCGGGACAGGGAAGGGGCTACACCTTC.

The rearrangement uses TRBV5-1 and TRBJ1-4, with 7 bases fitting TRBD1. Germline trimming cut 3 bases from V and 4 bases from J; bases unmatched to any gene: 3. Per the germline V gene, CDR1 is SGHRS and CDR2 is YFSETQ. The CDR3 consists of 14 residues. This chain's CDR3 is CASSSGQNNEKLFF. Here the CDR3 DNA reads TGCGCCAGCAGCTCGGGACAGAATAATGAAAAACTGTTTTTT.

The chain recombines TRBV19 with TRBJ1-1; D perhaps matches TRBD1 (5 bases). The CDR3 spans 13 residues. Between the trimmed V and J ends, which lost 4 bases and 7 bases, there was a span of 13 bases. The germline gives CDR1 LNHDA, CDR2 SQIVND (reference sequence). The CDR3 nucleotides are TGTGCCAGTAGTAAGGGACCGGGTTTTGAAGCTTTCTTT. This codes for CASSKGPGFEAFF.

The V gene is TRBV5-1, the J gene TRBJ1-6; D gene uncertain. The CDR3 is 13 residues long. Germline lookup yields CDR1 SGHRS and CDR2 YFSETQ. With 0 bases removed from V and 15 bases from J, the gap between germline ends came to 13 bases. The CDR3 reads CASSLEVGRDLHF. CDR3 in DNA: TGCGCCAGCAGCTTGGAGGTAGGGCGAGACCTCCACTTT.